These 5 T cell receptor beta chains were all obtained from the same sample, sequenced in a study of cytomegalovirus exposure and HLA in healthy donors. In the PCR, 60 Vbeta and 13 Jbeta primers were used. Sequencing used immunoSEQ multiplex PCR; TCRdb keeps in-frame clones, though not all of them. The table includes about 150,000 clones, about three quarters detected once. The specimen sequenced was PBMCs. These receptors were obtained from a man aged 35-49 years in good health and CMV-seropositive.

The V and J genes are TRBV9 and TRBJ1-5, with 8 bases lining up with TRBD1. With V trimmed by 3 bases and J by 4 bases, 6 bases remained unmatched. CDR1 and CDR2 (germline): SGDLS, YYNGEE. The length of the CDR3 is 15 residues. The CDR3 spells CASSAGQGGNQPQHF. The CDR3 DNA follows: TGTGCCAGCAGCGCCGGACAGGGAGGGAATCAGCCCCAGCATTTT.

V and J are TRBV7-9 and TRBJ2-7; 8 nucleotides match TRBD1. Germline values: CDR1 SEHNR, CDR2 FQNEAQ (reference sequence). This CDR3 comprises 15 residues. Unmatched junction bases numbered 8, after V lost 5 bases and J lost 2 bases. The chain's CDR3 is CASSPRDRHTYEQYF. The CDR3 nucleotides are TGTGCCAGCAGCCCCAGGGACAGGCATACCTACGAGCAGTACTTC.

This clone was counted once. The chain couples TRBV19 to TRBJ2-2; D may be TRBD1 (6 bases). Trimming took off 7 bases at V and 6 bases at J, with 18 bases between the two ends. CDR3 length: 15 amino acids. In germline, CDR1 is LNHDA, CDR2 SQIVND (reference sequence). CDR3 coding DNA: TGTGCCAGTAACAAAATAACAGGGTCGTCCGGGGAGCTGTTTTTT. Translating it yields CASNKITGSSGELFF.

J is TRBJ2-3 and V is TRBV18, with TRBD2 matching over 9 bases. Unmatched junction bases numbered 9, after V lost 8 bases and J lost 0 bases. This CDR3 comprises 16 residues. Looked up from germline, CDR1 is KGHSH and CDR2 is LQKENI. The chain's CDR3 is CASRQDSGRSTDTQYF. The CDR3 region has the DNA TGTGCCAGCCGACAGGATAGCGGGAGAAGCACAGATACGCAGTATTTT.

The chain uses TRBV2 and TRBJ2-7, with 7 bases that match TRBD2. This CDR3 is built from 15 residues. V was clipped by 4 bases and J by 3 bases; unmatched bases: 9. CDR1 and CDR2 (germline): SNHLY, FYNNEI. The CDR3 loop is CASSVGLAENYEQYF. The DNA of the CDR3 is TGTGCCAGCAGTGTAGGGCTAGCGGAAAACTACGAGCAGTACTTC.